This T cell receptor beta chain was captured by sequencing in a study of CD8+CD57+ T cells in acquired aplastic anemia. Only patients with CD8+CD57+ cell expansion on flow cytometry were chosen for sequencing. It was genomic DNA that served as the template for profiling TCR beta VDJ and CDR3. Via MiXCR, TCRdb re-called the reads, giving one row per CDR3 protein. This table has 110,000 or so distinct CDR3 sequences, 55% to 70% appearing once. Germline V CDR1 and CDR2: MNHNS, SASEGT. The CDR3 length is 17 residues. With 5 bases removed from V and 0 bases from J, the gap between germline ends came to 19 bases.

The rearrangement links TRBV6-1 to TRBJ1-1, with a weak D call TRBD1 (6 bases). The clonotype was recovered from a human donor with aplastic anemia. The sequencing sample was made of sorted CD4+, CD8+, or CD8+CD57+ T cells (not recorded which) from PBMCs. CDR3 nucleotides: TGTGCCAGCAGTCCCCGGGGGCGGTCTTCCATGAACACTGAAGCTTTCTTT. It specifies CASSPRGRSSMNTEAFF.